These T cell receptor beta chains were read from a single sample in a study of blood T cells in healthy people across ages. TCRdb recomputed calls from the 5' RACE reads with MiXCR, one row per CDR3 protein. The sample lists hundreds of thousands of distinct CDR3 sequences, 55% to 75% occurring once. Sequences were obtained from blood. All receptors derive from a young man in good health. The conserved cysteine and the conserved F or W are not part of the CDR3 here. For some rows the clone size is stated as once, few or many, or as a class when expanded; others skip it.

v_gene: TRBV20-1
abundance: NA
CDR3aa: SDTRDMATYEQY

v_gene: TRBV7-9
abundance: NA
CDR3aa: ASSPPGTGVSPLH

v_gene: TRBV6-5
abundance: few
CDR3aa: ASSSLGSYRANTDTQY

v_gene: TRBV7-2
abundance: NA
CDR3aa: ASSPRELSYT

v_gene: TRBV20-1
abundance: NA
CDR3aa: SARSSGRALTETQY

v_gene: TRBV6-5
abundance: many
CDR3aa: ASSYRDIQY

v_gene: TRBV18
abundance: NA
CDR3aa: ASSPGYTGELF

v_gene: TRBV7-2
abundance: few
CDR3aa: ASSLVGQGSGEQY

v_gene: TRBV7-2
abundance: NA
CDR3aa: ASSPERPGLGGYT

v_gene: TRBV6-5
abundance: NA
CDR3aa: AARGGMNTEAF

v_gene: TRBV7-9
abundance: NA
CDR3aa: ASSLVFIFGETQY

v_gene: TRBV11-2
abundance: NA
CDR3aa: ASSLKFDEQY

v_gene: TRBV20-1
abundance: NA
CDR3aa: SARAGILAGEETQY

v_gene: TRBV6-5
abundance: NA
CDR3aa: ASSIIAGLWNEQF

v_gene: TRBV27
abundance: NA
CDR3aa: AIRLGPRTMRSAPLH

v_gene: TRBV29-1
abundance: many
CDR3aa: SVDLAASTDTQY

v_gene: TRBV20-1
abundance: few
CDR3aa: SAPGEGPQETQY

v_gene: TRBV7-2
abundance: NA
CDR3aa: ASSDGSEGWETQY

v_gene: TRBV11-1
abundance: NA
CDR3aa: ASRGRDNEQF

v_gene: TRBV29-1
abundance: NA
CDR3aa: SVRDLYGGYT

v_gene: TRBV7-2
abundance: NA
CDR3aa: ASSPHRGQGFEQY

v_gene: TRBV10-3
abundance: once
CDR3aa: AISPGTGPYEQY

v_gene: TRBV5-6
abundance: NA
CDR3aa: ASSLGRSIYEQY

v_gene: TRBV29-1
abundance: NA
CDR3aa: SVESRSAYGGYT

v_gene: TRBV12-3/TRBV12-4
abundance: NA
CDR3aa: ASRNSGNEQF

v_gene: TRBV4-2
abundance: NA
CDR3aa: ASSQDDAGIAF

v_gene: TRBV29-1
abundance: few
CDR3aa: SVAWDRGADTQY

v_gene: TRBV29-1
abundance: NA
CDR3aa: TVRGGWDSYNEQF

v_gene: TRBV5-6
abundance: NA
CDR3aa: ASSPERGGFMNTQY

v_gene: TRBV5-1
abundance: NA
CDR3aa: ASSFPGENYGYT

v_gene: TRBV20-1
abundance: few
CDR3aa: SAIGVSSYNEQF

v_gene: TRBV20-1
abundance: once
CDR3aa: SAPRQGPRYGYT

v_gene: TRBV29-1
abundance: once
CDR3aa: SVAYSDGANT

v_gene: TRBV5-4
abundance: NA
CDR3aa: ASSFGTAMNTEAF

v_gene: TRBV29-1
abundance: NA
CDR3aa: SVVGTGAGEQY

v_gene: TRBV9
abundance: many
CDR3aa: ASSAWLEDTQY

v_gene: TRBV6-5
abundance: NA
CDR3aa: ASSDHSGYT

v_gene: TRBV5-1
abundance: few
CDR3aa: ASSLRDNYEQY

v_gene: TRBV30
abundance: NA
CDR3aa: AVAGLAVHEQF

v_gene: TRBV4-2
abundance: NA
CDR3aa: ASSRRTASTDTQY

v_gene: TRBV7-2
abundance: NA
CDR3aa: ASERAGVDYGYT

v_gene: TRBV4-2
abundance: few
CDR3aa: ASSQEVPGWGSYEQY

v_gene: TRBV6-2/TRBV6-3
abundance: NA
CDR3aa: ATVRDRPERPY

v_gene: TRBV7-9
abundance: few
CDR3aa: ASSPSPNTEAF

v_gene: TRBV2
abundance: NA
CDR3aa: ASSEMRGLAIYEQY

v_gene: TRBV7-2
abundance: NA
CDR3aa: ASSSHSTSGRAGPPDTQY

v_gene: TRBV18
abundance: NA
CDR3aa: ASSPAPLTGERTKNIQY

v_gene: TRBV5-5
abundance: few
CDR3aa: ASSSTTGVVEKLF

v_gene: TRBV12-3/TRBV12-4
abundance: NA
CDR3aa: ASSSWDTSDTEQF

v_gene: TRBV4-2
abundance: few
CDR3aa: ASLRDRHAEAF

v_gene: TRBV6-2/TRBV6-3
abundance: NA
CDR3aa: ASRVGGLLSYEQY

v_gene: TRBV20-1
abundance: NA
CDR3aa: SATPLGTDTQY

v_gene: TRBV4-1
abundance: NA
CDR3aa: ASSQVPGQGNNEQF